Each of the 8 T cell receptor beta chains below was sequenced from the same sample in a study of PD-L1 blockade in urothelial cancer. Time point noted: peripheral blood 6 weeks after treatment start. This table comes from immunoSEQ multiplex PCR, and its TCRdb copy is limited to in-frame clones, with some not included. The data show around 50,000 clones, with about 85% seen just once and approximately 1.8% held by the top ten. Sequenced material: PBMCs, taken around atezolizumab (anti-PD-L1) treatment. The receptors stem from a man aged 45-60 years with urothelial cancer.

The chain employs TRBV7-9 and TRBJ2-7; possible D gene TRBD2, 6 bases. V lost 4 bases, J lost 4 bases, and 14 bases lay in between. The germline CDR1 and CDR2 sequences are SEHNR and FQNEAQ (reference sequence). The CDR3 sequence is 14 residues long. The CDR3 nucleotides are TGTGCCAGCAGCTGGCCAGCGGGCACGTACGAGCAGTACTTC. It is translated as CASSWPAGTYEQYF.

The chain has TRBV18 and TRBJ2-2; D remains ambiguous. The CDR3 sequence is 13 residues long. Germline CDR1 reads KGHSH; CDR2 reads LQKENI. V was clipped by 2 bases and J by 4 bases, with 5 bases between them. CDR3 DNA sequence: TGTGCCAGCTCACCAACACCCACCGGGGAGCTGTTTTTT. Protein product: CASSPTPTGELFF.

This chain joins TRBV19 and TRBJ1-1; D might be TRBD1 (6 bases). Germline assignment: CDR1 LNHDA and CDR2 SQIVND (reference sequence). The CDR3 length is 15 residues. Trimming pared 2 bases from V and 6 bases from J, leaving 16 bases between. CDR3 amino acids: CASSIRSGAIPEAFF. The CDR3 nucleotides are TGTGCCAGTAGTATACGGTCAGGGGCCATCCCTGAAGCTTTCTTT.

The rearrangement uses TRBV5-5 and TRBJ2-3; the match to TRBD2 covers 8 bases. This CDR3 spans 17 amino acids. V dropped 4 bases and J dropped 4; count of bases not matched to a gene: 14. Germline assignment: CDR1 SGHKS and CDR2 YYEKEE (reference sequence). The CDR3 nucleotides read TGTGCCAGCAGCCTGTCGGGGGCGGGGGGTTCATCAGATACGCAGTATTTT. It yields the protein CASSLSGAGGSSDTQYF.

The genes are TRBV4-1 and TRBJ2-1, with D perhaps TRBD1 (6 bases). Germline CDR1 is MGHRA and CDR2 is YSYEKL. This CDR3 contains 12 residues. Trimming removed 0 bases at V and 12 bases at J, with 9 bases between. The CDR3 bases are TGCGCCAGCAGCCAAGATTGGGGGCGGCAGTTCTTC. It encodes CASSQDWGRQFF.

The V gene is TRBV28, the J gene TRBJ1-5; 7 bases line up with TRBD1. V lost 3 bases, J lost 0 bases, and 11 bases stayed unmatched. This CDR3 is built from 18 residues. CDR1 is MDHEN and CDR2 is SYDVKM in the germline V gene. CDR3 in amino acids: CASSFDRTGRYSNQPQHF. The CDR3 DNA sequence: TGTGCCAGCAGTTTCGACCGGACAGGCCGTTATAGCAATCAGCCCCAGCATTTT.

The rearrangement links TRBV19 to TRBJ2-2, with D tentatively TRBD1 (7 bases). CDR3 length equals 16 residues. In germline, CDR1 is LNHDA, CDR2 SQIVND (reference sequence). The V end lost 0 bases, the J end lost 4 bases, and 12 bases lay between the germline ends. The CDR3 nucleotides read TGTGCCAGTAGTATAGATGGAGGGGGCCCCACCGGGGAGCTGTTTTTT. Amino acid sequence: CASSIDGGGPTGELFF.

This chain uses TRBV29-1 with TRBJ1-1; perhaps TRBD1 as D (5 bases). The CDR3 sequence is 12 residues long. The V end was cut by 6 bases, the J end by 3 bases, with 11 bases between. Germline CDR1 is SQVTM and CDR2 is ANQGSEA. Here the CDR3 reads CSVQTGDTEAFF. As DNA, the CDR3 is TGCAGCGTCCAAACGGGGGACACTGAAGCTTTCTTT.